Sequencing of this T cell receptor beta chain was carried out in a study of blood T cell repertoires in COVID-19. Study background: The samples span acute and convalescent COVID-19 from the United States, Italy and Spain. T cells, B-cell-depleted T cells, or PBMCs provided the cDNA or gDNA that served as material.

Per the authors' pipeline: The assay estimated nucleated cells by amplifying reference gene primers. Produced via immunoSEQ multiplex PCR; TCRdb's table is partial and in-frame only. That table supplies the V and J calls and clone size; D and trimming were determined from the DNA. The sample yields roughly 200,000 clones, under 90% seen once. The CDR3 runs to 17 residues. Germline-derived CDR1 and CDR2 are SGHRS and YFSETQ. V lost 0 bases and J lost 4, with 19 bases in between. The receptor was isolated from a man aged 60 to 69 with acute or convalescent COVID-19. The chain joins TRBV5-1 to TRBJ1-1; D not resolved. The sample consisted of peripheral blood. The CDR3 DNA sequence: TGCGCCAGCAGCTTGGAGAGAATTAGTGAGGTTCTCACTGAAGCTTTCTTT. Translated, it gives CASSLERISEVLTEAFF.